Listed below are T cell receptor beta chains from one sample, sequenced in a study of blood T cell repertoires in COVID-19. The method was immunoSEQ multiplex PCR; TCRdb's version includes in-frame clones alone and lacks a portion of them. There are about 220,000 clones in the sample; just over 85% occur only once, and around 2% lies in the top ten. The sequenced sample consisted of peripheral blood. The receptor source for this set is a man under 40 who had recovered from COVID-19. Each CDR3 is given with its conserved first and last residue. Each record gives: CDR3 protein, V gene, J gene.

CDR3: CASILDSQIYGYTF; V: TRBV2; J: TRBJ1-2
CDR3: CASVGQGDAEAFF; V: TRBV6-6; J: TRBJ1-1
CDR3: CASSLNSGGETQYF; V: TRBV7-2; J: TRBJ2-5
CDR3: CASIRYNEQFF; V: TRBV2; J: TRBJ2-1
CDR3: CASSLQPGPLVYGYTF; V: TRBV27; J: TRBJ1-2
CDR3: CAWSPPASGTDTQYF; V: TRBV30; J: TRBJ2-3
CDR3: CASTPGGSGELFF; V: TRBV27; J: TRBJ2-2
CDR3: CASSLTYRGLRANYGYTF; V: TRBV6-6; J: TRBJ1-2
CDR3: CASSIDPPSGTGPYEQYF; V: TRBV19; J: TRBJ2-7
CDR3: CASSSKPNTEAFF; V: TRBV27; J: TRBJ1-1
CDR3: CASSLGRSNQPQHF; V: TRBV5-4; J: TRBJ1-5
CDR3: CASRLGVLAGGNTYEQYF; V: TRBV5-6; J: TRBJ2-7
CDR3: CAITGEGGNQPQHF; V: TRBV6-5; J: TRBJ1-5
CDR3: CASSMVGAYNEQFF; V: TRBV27; J: TRBJ2-1
CDR3: CASSQDHRGYYGYTF; V: TRBV3-1/TRBV3-2; J: TRBJ1-2
CDR3: CASRETGELFF; V: TRBV6-5; J: TRBJ2-2
CDR3: CASNRGPYEKLFF; V: TRBV19; J: TRBJ1-4
CDR3: CASSQERGRFYEQYF; V: TRBV4-1; J: TRBJ2-7
CDR3: CASSRRQGDFYEQYF; V: TRBV27; J: TRBJ2-7
CDR3: CASSYSASYEQYF; V: TRBV6-5; J: TRBJ2-7
CDR3: CASSFQDRDEQFF; V: TRBV12-3/TRBV12-4; J: TRBJ2-1
CDR3: CASTIPSGGGQETQYF; V: TRBV5-1; J: TRBJ2-5
CDR3: CARSRPGAGGGYNEQFF; V: TRBV7-8; J: TRBJ2-1
CDR3: CASSYLTSGGYEQYF; V: TRBV6-5; J: TRBJ2-7
CDR3: CASSTGRTEAFF; V: TRBV10-1; J: TRBJ1-1
CDR3: CASRDYQDTQYF; V: TRBV2; J: TRBJ2-3
CDR3: CASGLVRNTEAFF; V: TRBV12-3/TRBV12-4; J: TRBJ1-1
CDR3: CSASGGGARYEQYF; V: TRBV20-1; J: TRBJ2-7
CDR3: CASSNTGGHNEKLFF; V: TRBV6-5; J: TRBJ1-4
CDR3: CASSDGRGYEQFF; V: TRBV6-1; J: TRBJ2-1
CDR3: CASSQASGGFQETQYF; V: TRBV4-1; J: TRBJ2-5
CDR3: CASSLGQGGKLFF; V: TRBV5-1; J: TRBJ1-4
CDR3: CATRPGARDTQYF; V: TRBV24-1; J: TRBJ2-3
CDR3: CASSYSMRRINTEAFF; V: TRBV6-5; J: TRBJ1-1
CDR3: CASSSTGQGYNEQFF; V: TRBV11-3; J: TRBJ2-1